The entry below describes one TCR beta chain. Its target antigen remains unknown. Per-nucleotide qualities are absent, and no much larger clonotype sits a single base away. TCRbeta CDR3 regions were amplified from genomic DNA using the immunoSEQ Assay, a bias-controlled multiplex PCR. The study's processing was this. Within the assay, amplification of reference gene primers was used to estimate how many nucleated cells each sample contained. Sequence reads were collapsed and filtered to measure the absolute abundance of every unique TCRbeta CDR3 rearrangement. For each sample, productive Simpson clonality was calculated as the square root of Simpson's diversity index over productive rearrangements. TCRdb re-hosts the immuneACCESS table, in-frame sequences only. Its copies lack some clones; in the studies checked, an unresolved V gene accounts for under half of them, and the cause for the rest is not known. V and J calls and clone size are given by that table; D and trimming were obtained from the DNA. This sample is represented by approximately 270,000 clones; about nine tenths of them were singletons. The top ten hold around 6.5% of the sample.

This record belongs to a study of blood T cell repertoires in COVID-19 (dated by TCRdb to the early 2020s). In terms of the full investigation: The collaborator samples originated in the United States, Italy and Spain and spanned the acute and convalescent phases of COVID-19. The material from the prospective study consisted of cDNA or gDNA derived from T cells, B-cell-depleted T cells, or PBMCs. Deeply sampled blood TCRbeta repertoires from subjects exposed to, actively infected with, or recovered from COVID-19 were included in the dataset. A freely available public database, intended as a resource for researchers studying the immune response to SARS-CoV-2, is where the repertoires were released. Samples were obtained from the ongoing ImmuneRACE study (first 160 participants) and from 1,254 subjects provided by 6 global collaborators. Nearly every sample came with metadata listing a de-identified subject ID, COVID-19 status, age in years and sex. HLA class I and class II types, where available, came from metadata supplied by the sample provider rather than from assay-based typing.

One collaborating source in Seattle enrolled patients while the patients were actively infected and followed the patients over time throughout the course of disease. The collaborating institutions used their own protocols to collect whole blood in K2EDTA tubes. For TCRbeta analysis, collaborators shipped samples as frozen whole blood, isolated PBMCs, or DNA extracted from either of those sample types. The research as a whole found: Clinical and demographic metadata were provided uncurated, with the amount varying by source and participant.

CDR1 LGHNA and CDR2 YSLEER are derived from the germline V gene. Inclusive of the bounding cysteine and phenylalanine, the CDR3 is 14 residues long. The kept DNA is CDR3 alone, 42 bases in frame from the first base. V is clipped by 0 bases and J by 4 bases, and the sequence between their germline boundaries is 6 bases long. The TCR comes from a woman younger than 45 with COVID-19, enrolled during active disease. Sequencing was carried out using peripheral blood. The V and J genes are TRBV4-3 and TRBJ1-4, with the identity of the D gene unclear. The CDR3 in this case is CASSQDLNNEKLFF. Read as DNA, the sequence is TGCGCCAGCAGCCAAGATCTAAATAATGAAAAACTGTTTTTT.